These T cell receptor beta chains were read from a single sample in a study of cytomegalovirus exposure and HLA in healthy donors. Profiled with immunoSEQ multiplex PCR; TCRdb holds only in-frame clones, not every one. This table holds about 50,000 clones, around 82% found once. The material sequenced was PBMCs. The receptors were gathered from a boy aged 10-17 years in good health and CMV-seropositive. The conserved cysteine and the conserved F or W are not part of the CDR3 here. The D gene is left open where the match is weak.

V gene,D gene,J gene,CDR3 protein
TRBV6-5,.,TRBJ1-1,ASSYSALNTEAF
TRBV4-1,TRBD2,TRBJ2-5,ASSQGRAGGQLETQY
TRBV27,TRBD2,TRBJ2-2,ASSFTGLAGVTGELF
TRBV7-9,.,TRBJ1-1,SSSSYSTEAF
TRBV30,TRBD1,TRBJ1-6,AWSARRQGEHSPLH
TRBV15,TRBD1,TRBJ1-4,ATSRGRGQGGEKLF
TRBV28,.,TRBJ2-2,AKTGGELF
TRBV29-1,.,TRBJ1-1,SVEGHSNTEAF
TRBV4-1,TRBD1,TRBJ2-2,ASSRIGTASRGELF
TRBV25-1,.,TRBJ1-2,ASSGGGLDGYT
TRBV18,.,TRBJ1-1,ASSILSLMNTEAF
TRBV5-4,.,TRBJ1-1,ASSPKGLSNTEAF
TRBV10-3,TRBD1,TRBJ2-7,AISESTGSEQY
TRBV7-9,.,TRBJ2-1,ASSPAGLASYNEQF
TRBV13,.,TRBJ1-6,ASSFGATGSPLH
TRBV11-2,.,TRBJ1-1,ASSPDSEAF
TRBV11-3,TRBD2,TRBJ2-3,ASSPGTSGYTDTQY
TRBV2,.,TRBJ2-7,ASSERRGQY
TRBV4-1,.,TRBJ1-2,ASSQDSRAAGYT
TRBV20-1,TRBD1,.,SASQGGEQY
TRBV15,.,TRBJ2-4,ATSRETPGLVKNIQY
TRBV7-9,TRBD1,TRBJ1-2,ASSFSRGTGYGYT
TRBV7-6,.,TRBJ1-1,ASFLGENTEAF
TRBV7-9,.,TRBJ2-1,SSSLAESGQF
TRBV28,TRBD1,TRBJ2-7,ASSLTGFNEQY
TRBV2,TRBD2,TRBJ2-1,AIPSGEGNEQF
TRBV5-1,TRBD1,TRBJ2-1,ASSLGTGGNEQF
TRBV27,.,TRBJ1-2,ASSLPLYYSHRELT
TRBV10-3,.,TRBJ2-3,AISERSTDTQY
TRBV6-5,.,TRBJ1-4,ASSQTGPGGEKLF
TRBV11-2,.,TRBJ2-2,ASSKTGMSGELF
TRBV27,TRBD1,TRBJ2-6,ASSPGTAPGANVLT
TRBV6-5,.,TRBJ2-6,ASTPRPAGANVLT
TRBV15,.,TRBJ1-1,ATSRDPLNGQPPEAF
TRBV5-1,TRBD1,TRBJ1-6,ASSFLTARGSPLH
TRBV19,TRBD1,TRBJ1-5,ASNTGVGNQPQH
TRBV10-3,TRBD2,TRBJ2-1,AISTIVPGLAGQYPSSYNEQF
TRBV5-1,.,TRBJ1-2,ASSLAASGVSGYT
TRBV4-1,.,TRBJ1-4,ASSQGRGGEKLF
TRBV4-1,TRBD2,TRBJ2-3,ASSQVSGRGDGKDTQY
TRBV9,.,TRBJ2-7,ASSADRSPWGEQY
TRBV10-1,TRBD2,TRBJ2-1,ASSEMRGNYNEQF
TRBV27,.,TRBJ1-5,ASSLSGNSDQPQH
TRBV7-2,.,TRBJ1-1,ASSFVGGRRANTEAF
TRBV27,.,TRBJ1-6,ASSPIGVSSPLH
TRBV7-2,.,TRBJ2-5,ASSLEGGQGWGETQY
TRBV7-8,.,TRBJ2-3,ASSPTRRVITDTQY
TRBV7-2,.,TRBJ1-4,ASSWETREKLF
TRBV4-1,TRBD2,.,ASSLSRDYSYEQY
TRBV2,.,TRBJ1-2,ASRGGTLLYGYT
TRBV7-8,.,TRBJ1-5,ASSLEGQGRSPQH
TRBV2,TRBD1,TRBJ1-2,ASRPTGAYGYT
TRBV29-1,.,TRBJ2-3,SETQGLGTDTQY
TRBV5-4,TRBD2,TRBJ2-5,ASSQGLAGIEQY
TRBV16,TRBD2,TRBJ2-1,ASSRGGLAGAVNEQF